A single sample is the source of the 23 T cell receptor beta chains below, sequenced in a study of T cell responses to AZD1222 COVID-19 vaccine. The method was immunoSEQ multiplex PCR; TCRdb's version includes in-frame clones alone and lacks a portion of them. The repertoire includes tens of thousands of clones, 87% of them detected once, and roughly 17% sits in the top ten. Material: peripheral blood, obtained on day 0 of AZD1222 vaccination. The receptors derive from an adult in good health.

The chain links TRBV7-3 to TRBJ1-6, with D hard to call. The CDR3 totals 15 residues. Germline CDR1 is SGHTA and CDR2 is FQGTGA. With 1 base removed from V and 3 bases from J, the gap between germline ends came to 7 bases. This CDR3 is CASSLNPRYNSPLHF. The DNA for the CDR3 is TGTGCCAGCAGCTTAAATCCCCGCTATAATTCACCCCTCCACTTT.

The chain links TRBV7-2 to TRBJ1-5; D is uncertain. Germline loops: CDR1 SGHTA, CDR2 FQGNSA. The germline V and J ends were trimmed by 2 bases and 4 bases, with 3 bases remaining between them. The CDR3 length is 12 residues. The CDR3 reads CASSLPNQPQHF. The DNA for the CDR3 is TGTGCCAGCAGCTTACCGAATCAGCCCCAGCATTTT.

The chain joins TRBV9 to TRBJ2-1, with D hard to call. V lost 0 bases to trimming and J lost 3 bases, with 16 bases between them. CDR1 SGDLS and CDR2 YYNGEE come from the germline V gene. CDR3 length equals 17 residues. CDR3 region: CASSVDLGPDLYNEQFF. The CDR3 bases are TGTGCCAGCAGCGTAGACCTAGGGCCGGATCTCTACAATGAGCAGTTCTTC.

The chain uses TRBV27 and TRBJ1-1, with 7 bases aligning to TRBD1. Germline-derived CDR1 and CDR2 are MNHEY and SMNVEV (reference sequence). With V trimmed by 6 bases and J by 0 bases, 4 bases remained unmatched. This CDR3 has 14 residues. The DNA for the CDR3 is TGTGCCAGCAGCCGGGACAGCATGAACACTGAAGCTTTCTTT. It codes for CASSRDSMNTEAFF.

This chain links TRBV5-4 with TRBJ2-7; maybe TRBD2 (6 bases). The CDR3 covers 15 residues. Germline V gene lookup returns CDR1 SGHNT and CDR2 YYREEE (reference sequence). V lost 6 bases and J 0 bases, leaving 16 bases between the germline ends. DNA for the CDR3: TGTGCCAGCAACCCGGGTGGGAGGAGCTCCTACGAGCAGTACTTC. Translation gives CASNPGGRSSYEQYF. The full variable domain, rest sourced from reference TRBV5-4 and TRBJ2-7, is ETGVTQSPTHLIKTRGQQVTLRCSSQSGHNTVSWYQQALGQGPQFIFQYYREEENGRGNFPPRFSGLQFPNYSSELNVNALELDDSALYLCASNPGGRSSYEQYFGPGTRLTVT.

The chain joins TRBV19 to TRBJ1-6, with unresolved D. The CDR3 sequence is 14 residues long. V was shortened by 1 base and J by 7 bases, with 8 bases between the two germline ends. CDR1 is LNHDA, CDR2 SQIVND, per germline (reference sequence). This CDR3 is CASSIGRENSPLHF. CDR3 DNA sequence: TGTGCCAGTAGTATAGGGAGGGAGAATTCACCCCTCCACTTT.

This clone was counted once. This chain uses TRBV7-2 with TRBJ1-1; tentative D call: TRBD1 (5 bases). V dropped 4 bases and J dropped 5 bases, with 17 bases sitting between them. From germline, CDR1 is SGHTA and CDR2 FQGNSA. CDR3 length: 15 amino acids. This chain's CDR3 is CASSWAPGGETEAFF. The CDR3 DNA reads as TGTGCCAGCAGCTGGGCGCCCGGGGGGGAAACTGAAGCTTTCTTT.

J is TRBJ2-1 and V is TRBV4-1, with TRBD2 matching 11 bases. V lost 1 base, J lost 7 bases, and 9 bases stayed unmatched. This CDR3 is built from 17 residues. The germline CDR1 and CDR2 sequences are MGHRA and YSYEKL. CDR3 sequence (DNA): TGCGCCAGCAGCCAAGCCCCCTTACTAGCGGGGGAGAATGAGCAGTTCTTC. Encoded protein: CASSQAPLLAGENEQFF.

CDR3 DNA: TGTGCCAGCACCTCAGGGGGGCCGCTTAACTATGGCTACACCTTC. This encodes CASTSGGPLNYGYTF. The chain uses TRBV5-4 and TRBJ1-2; TRBD1 matches 7 bases. V was clipped by 6 bases and J by 1 base; unmatched bases: 9. The CDR3 covers 15 residues. Germline V gene data show CDR1 as SGHNT and CDR2 as YYREEE (reference sequence).

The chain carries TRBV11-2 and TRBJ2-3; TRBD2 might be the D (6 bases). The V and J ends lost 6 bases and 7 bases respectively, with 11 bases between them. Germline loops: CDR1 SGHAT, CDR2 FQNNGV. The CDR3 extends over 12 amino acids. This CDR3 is CASSIGGNTQYF. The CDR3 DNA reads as TGTGCCAGCAGTATCGGAGGGAATACGCAGTATTTT.

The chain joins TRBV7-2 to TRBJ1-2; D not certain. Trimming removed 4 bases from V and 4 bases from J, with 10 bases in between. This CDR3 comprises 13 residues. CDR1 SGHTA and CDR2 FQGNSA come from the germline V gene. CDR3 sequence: CASSSADVYGYTF. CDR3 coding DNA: TGTGCCAGCAGCTCGGCGGACGTCTATGGCTACACCTTC.

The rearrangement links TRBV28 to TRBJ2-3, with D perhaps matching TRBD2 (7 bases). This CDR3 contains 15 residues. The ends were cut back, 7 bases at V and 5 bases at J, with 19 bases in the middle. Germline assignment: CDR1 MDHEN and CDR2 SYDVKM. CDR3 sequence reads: CASIWGGPAEDTQYF. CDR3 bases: TGTGCCAGCATATGGGGGGGGCCCGCTGAAGATACGCAGTATTTT. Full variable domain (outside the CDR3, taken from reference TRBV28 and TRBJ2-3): DVKVTQSSRYLVKRTGEKVFLECVQDMDHENMFWYRQDPGLGLRLIYFSYDVKMKEKGDIPEGYSVSREKKERFSLILESASTNQTSMYLCASIWGGPAEDTQYFGPGTRLTVL.

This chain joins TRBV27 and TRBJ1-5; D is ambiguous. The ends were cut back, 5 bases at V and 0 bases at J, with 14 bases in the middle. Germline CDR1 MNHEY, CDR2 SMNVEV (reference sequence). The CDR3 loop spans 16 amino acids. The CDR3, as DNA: TGTGCCAGCAGTGCCCTCCACCTCTATAGCAATCAGCCCCAGCATTTT. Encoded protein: CASSALHLYSNQPQHF.

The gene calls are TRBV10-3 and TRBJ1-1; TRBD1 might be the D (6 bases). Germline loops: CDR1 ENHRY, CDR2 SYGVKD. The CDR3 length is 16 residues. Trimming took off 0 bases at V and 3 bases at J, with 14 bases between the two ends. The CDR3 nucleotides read TGTGCCATCAGTGAGTCTGGACAGTCACCACACACTGAAGCTTTCTTT. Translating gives CAISESGQSPHTEAFF.

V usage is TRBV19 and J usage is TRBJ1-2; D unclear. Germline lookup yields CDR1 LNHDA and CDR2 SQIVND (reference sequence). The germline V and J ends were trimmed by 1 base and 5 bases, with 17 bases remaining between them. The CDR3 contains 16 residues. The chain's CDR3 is CASSIGGPGNLYGYTF. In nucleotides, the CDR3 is TGTGCCAGTAGTATAGGGGGTCCCGGAAATTTGTATGGCTACACCTTC.

This CDR3 reads CASSFGASSGNTIYF. CDR3 DNA sequence: TGTGCCAGCAGTTTTGGGGCGAGTTCTGGAAACACCATATATTTT. This chain joins TRBV11-3 and TRBJ1-3; possible D gene TRBD1, 5 bases. CDR1 is SGHNT, CDR2 YENEEA, per germline. Trimming left V 6 bases short and J 1 base short, with 13 bases between. This CDR3 region has 15 residues.

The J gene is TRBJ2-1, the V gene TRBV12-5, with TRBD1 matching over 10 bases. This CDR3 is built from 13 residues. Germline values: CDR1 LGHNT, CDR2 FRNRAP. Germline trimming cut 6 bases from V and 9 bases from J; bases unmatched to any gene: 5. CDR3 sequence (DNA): TGTGCTAGTGGGCGGACAGGGGGTGTTGAGCAGTTCTTC. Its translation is CASGRTGGVEQFF.

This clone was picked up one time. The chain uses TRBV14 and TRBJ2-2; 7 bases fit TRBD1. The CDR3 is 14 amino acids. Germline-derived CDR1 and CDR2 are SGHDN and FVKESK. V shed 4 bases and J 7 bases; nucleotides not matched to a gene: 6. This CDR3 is CASSPRTGGGELFF. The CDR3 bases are TGTGCCAGCAGCCCTCGGACAGGCGGCGGGGAGCTGTTTTTT.

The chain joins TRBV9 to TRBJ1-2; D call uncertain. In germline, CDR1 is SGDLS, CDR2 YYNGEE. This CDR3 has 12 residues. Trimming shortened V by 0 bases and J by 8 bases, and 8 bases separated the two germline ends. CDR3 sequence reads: CASSVVAGGYTF. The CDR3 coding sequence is TGTGCCAGCAGCGTAGTGGCTGGAGGCTACACCTTC.

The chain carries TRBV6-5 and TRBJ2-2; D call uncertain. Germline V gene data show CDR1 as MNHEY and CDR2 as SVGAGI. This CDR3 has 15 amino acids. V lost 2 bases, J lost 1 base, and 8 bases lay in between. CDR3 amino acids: CASSYEQRNTGELFF. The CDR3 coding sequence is TGTGCCAGCAGTTACGAGCAGAGGAACACCGGGGAGCTGTTTTTT.

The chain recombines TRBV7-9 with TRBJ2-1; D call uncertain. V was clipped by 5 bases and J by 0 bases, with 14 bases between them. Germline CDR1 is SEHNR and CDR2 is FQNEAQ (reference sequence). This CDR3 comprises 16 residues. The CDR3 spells CASSPDGRSSYNEQFF. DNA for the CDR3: TGTGCCAGCAGCCCCGACGGGCGGAGCTCCTACAATGAGCAGTTCTTC.

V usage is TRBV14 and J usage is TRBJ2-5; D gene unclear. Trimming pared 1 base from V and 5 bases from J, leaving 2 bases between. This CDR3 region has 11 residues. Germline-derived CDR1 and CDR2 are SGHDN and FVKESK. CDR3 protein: CASSQVETQYF. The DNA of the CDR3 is TGTGCCAGCAGCCAAGTGGAGACCCAGTACTTC. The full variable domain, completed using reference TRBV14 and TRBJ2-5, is EAGVTQFPSHSVIEKGQTVTLRCDPISGHDNLYWYRRVMGKEIKFLLHFVKESKQDESGMPNNRFLAERTGGTYSTLKVQPAELEDSGVYFCASSQVETQYFGPGTRLLVL.

The CDR3 coding sequence is TGTGCCAGCGGGGGGGCCCGGGCAGATACGCAGTATTTT. It specifies CASGGARADTQYF. V usage is TRBV6-5 and J usage is TRBJ2-3; D might be TRBD2 (7 bases). V was shortened by 8 bases and J by 4 bases, with 13 bases between the two germline ends. The length of the CDR3 is 13 residues. Germline V gene sequence: CDR1 MNHEY, CDR2 SVGAGI.